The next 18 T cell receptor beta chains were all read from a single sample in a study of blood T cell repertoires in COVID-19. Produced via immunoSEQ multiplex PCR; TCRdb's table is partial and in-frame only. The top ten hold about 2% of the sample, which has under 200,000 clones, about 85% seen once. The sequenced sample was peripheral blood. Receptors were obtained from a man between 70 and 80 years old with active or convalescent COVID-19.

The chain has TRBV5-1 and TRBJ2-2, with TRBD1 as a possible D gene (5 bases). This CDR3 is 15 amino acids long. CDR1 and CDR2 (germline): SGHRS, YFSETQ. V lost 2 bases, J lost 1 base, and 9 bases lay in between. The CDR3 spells CASSLGALNTGELFF. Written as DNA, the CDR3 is TGCGCCAGCAGCTTAGGGGCTCTGAACACCGGGGAGCTGTTTTTT.

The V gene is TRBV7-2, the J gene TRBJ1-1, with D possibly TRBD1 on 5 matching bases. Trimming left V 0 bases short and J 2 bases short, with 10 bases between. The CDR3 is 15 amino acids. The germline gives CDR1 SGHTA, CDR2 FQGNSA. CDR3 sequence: CASSLAGQENTEAFF. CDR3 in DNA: TGTGCCAGCAGCTTAGCGGGGCAGGAAAACACTGAAGCTTTCTTT.

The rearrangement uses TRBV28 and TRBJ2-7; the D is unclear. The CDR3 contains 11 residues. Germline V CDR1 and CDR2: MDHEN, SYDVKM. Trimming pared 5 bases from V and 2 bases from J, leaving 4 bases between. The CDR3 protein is CASSATYEQYF. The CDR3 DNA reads TGTGCCAGCAGTGCTACCTACGAGCAGTACTTC.

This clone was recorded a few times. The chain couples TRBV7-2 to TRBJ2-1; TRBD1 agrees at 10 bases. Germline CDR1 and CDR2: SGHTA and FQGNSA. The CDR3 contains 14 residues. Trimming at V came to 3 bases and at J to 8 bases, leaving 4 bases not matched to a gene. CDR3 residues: CASSFRQGAYEQFF. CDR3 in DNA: TGTGCCAGCAGCTTCCGACAGGGGGCTTATGAGCAGTTCTTC.

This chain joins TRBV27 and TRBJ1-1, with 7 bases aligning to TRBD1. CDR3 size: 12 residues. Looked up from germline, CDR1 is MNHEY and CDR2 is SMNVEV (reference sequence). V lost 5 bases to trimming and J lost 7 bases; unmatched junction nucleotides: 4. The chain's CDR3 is CASSPRTGEAFF. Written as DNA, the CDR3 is TGTGCCAGCAGTCCTAGGACAGGTGAAGCTTTCTTT.

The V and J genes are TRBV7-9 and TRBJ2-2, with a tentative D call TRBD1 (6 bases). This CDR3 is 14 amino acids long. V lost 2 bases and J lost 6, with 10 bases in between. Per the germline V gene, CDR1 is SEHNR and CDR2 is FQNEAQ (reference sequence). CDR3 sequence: CASSLSGGAGELFF. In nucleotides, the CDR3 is TGTGCCAGCAGCTTAAGTGGGGGCGCCGGGGAGCTGTTTTTT.

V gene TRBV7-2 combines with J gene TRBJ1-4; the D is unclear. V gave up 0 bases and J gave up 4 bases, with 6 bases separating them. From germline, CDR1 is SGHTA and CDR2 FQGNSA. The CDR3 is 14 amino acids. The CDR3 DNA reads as TGTGCCAGCAGCTTAGCTCAGAATAATGAAAAACTGTTTTTT. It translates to CASSLAQNNEKLFF.

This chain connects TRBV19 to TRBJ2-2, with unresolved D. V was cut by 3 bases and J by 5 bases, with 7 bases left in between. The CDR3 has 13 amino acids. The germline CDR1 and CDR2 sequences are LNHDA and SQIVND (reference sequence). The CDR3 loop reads CASSIGWTGELFF. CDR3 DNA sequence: TGTGCCAGTAGTATCGGTTGGACCGGGGAGCTGTTTTTT.

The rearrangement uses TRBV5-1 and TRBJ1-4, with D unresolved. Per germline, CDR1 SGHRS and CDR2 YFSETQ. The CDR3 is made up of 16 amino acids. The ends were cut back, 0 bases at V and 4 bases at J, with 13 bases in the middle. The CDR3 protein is CASSLAGGSGNEKLFF. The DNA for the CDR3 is TGCGCCAGCAGCTTGGCCGGAGGGTCGGGTAATGAAAAACTGTTTTTT.

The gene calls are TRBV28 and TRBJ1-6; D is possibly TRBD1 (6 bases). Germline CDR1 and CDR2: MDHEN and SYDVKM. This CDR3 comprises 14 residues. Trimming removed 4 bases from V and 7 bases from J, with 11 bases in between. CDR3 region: CASSYDRLNSPLHF. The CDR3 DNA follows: TGTGCCAGCAGTTACGACAGGTTAAATTCACCCCTCCACTTT.

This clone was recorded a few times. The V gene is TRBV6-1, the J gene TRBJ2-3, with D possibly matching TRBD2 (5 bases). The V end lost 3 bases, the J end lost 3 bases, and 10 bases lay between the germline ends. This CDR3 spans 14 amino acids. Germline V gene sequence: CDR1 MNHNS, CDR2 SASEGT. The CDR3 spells CASSDLGVTDTQYF. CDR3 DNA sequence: TGTGCCAGCAGTGACCTCGGGGTGACAGATACGCAGTATTTT.

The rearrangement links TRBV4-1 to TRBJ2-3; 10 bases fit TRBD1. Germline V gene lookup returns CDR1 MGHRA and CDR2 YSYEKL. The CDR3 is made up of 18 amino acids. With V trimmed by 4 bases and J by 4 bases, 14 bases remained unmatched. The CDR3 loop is CASSLWGTDRGGPDTQYF. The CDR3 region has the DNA TGCGCCAGCAGCCTTTGGGGGACGGACAGGGGGGGCCCAGATACGCAGTATTTT.

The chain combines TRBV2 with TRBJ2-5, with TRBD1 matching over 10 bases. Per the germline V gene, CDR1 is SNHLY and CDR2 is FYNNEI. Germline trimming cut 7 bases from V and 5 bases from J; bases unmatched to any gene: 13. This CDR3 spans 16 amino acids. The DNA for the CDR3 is TGTGCCAGCACCGGGGGGACAGGGGCCGGAGGGGAGACCCAGTACTTC. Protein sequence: CASTGGTGAGGETQYF.

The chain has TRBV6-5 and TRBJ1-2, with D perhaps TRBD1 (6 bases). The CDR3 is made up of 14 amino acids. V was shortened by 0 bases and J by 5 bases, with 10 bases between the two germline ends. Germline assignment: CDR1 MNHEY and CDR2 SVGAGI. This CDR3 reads CASSYSTGTYGYTF. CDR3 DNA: TGTGCCAGCAGTTACTCGACAGGAACATATGGCTACACCTTC.

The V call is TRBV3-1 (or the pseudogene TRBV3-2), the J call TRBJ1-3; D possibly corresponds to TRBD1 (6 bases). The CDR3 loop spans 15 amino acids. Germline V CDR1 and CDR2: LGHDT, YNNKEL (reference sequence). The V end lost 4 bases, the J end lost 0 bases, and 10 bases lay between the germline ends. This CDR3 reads CASSPGQSSGNTIYF. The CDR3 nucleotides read TGTGCCAGCAGCCCCGGACAGAGCTCTGGAAACACCATATATTTT.

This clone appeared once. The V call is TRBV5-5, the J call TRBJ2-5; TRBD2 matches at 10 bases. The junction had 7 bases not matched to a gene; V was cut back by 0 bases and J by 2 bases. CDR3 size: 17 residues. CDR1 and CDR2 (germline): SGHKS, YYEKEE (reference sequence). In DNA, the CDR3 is TGTGCCAGCAGCTTGGCCCTAGCGGGAGCGTTGCAAGAGACCCAGTACTTC. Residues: CASSLALAGALQETQYF.

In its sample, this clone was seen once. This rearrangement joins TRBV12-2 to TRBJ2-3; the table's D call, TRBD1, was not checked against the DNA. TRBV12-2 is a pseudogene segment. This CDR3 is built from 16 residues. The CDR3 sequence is CASRCPRGSSTDTQYF. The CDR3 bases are TGTGCAAGTCGCTGCCCTAGGGGATCTAGCACAGATACGCAGTATTTT.

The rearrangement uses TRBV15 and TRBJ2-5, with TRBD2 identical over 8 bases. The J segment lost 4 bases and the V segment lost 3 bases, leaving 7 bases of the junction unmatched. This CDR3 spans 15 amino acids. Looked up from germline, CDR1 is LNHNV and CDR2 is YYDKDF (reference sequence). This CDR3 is CATSSGTSGGETQYF. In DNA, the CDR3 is TGTGCCACCAGCAGTGGGACTAGTGGGGGAGAGACCCAGTACTTC.